This T cell receptor (beta chain) was captured in a study of T cells after yellow fever vaccination. Study context: Fractions with few cells were prepared using SMART-Seq v4 Ultra Low Input.

This clonotype was seen more than once but under ten times. The antigen is undetermined. TCRdb reprocessed the 5' RACE reads with MiXCR, giving one entry per CDR3 protein. Of 300,000 to 450,000 distinct CDR3 sequences in the sample, approximately 8% are singletons; the top ten hold under 20%. Findings and caveats of the study: Clones that expanded after primary vaccination mostly reappeared after the booster (around 96% CD4, 70% to 90% CD8).

Material: PBMCs, obtained about 49 days after the first yellow fever vaccination. The receptor was derived from a man between 18 and 29 years old who received the YFV17D yellow fever vaccine.

The CDR3 sequence is CASSPNRGQNIQYF. The CDR3 region has the DNA TGCGCCAGCAGCCCCAACAGGGGGCAAAACATTCAGTACTTC. The genes are TRBV5-1 and TRBJ2-4; 9 positions agree with TRBD1. Germline lookup yields CDR1 SGHRS and CDR2 YFSETQ. The CDR3 length is 14 residues. After removal of 4 bases from V and 5 bases from J, the junction contained 4 bases not matched to a gene.